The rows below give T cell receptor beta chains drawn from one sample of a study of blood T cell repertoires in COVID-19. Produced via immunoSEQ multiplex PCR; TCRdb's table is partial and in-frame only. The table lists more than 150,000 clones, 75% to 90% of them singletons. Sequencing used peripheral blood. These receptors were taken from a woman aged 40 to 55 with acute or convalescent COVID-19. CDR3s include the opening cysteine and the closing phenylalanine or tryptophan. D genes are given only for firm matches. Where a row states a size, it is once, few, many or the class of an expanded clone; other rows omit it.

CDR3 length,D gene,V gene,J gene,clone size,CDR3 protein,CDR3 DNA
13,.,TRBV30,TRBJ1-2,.,CAWSEGVNYGYTF,TGTGCCTGGAGCGAGGGGGTTAACTATGGCTACACCTTC
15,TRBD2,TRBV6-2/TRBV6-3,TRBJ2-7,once,CASSYKAGGPHEQYF,TGTGCCAGCAGTTACAAAGCGGGAGGGCCCCACGAGCAGTACTTC
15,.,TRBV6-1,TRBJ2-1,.,CASGGGTGTYNEQFF,TGTGCCAGCGGGGGGGGGACAGGAACGTACAATGAGCAGTTCTTC
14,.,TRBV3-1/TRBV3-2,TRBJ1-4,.,CASSPLGGNEKLFF,TGTGCCAGCAGCCCCCTCGGGGGTAATGAAAAACTGTTTTTT
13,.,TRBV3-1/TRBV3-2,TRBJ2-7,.,CASSLSRRYEQYF,TGTGCCAGCAGCCTCAGCAGGCGATACGAGCAGTACTTC
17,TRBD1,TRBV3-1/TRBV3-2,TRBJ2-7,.,CASSSTPRTGGAYEQYF,TGTGCCAGCAGCTCCACCCCGCGGACAGGGGGCGCCTACGAGCAGTACTTC
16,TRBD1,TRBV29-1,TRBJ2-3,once,CSVVPRGQWSTDTQYF,TGCAGCGTTGTGCCCCGGGGACAGTGGAGCACAGATACGCAGTATTTT
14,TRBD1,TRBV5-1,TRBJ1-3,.,CASSTGGTGNTIYF,TGCGCCAGCAGCACAGGGGGGACTGGAAACACCATATATTTT
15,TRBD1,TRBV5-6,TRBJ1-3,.,CASTQFDRGGNTIYF,TGTGCCAGCACACAATTTGACAGGGGTGGAAACACCATATATTTT
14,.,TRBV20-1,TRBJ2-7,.,CSASGAGPSYEQYF,TGCAGTGCTAGTGGGGCAGGTCCTTCCTACGAGCAGTACTTC
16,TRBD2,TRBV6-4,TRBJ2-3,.,CASSSIAGGTADTQYF,TGTGCCAGCAGCTCCATAGCGGGAGGTACAGCAGATACGCAGTATTTT
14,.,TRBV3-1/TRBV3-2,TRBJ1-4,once,CASSQGGLREKLFF,TGTGCCAGCAGCCAGGGGGGGCTTCGTGAAAAACTGTTTTTT
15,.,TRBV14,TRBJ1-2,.,CASSQFTGGLGGYTF,TGTGCCAGCAGCCAATTTACGGGTGGCTTGGGTGGCTACACCTTC
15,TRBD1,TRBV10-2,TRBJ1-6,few,CASSEWDRGNSPLHF,TGCGCCAGCAGTGAGTGGGACAGGGGAAATTCACCCCTCCACTTT
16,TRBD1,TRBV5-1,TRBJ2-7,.,CASKFGPGQGNNEQYF,TGCGCCAGCAAATTCGGCCCGGGACAGGGCAACAACGAGCAGTACTTC
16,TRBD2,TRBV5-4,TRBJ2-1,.,CASSQPTSGRESGQFF,TGTGCCAGCAGCCAACCTACTAGCGGGAGAGAGTCAGGGCAGTTCTTC
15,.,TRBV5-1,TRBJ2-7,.,CASSLGQGGSYEQYF,TGCGCCAGCAGCTTGGGTCAGGGGGGCTCCTACGAGCAGTACTTC
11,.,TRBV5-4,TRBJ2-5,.,CASSSQETQYF,TGTGCCAGCAGCTCGCAAGAGACCCAGTACTTC
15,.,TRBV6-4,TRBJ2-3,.,CASSDGAGDADTQYF,TGTGCCAGCAGTGATGGGGCAGGGGATGCAGATACGCAGTATTTT
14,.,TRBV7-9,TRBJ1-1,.,CASSFGPPGTEAFF,TGTGCCAGCAGCTTTGGCCCCCCGGGCACTGAAGCTTTCTTT
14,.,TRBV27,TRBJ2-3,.,CASSWRGNTDTQYF,TGTGCCAGCAGTTGGCGGGGCAACACAGATACGCAGTATTTT
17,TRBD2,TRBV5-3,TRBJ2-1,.,CARSLASGRGLYNEQFF,TGTGCCAGAAGCTTGGCTAGCGGGAGAGGCCTCTACAATGAGCAGTTCTTC
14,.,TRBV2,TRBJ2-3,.,CATMLGGDTDTQYF,TGTGCCACCATGTTAGGAGGGGACACAGATACGCAGTATTTT
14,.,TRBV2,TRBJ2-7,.,CASVQGRGKYEQYF,TGTGCCAGCGTCCAGGGGAGGGGCAAGTACGAGCAGTACTTC
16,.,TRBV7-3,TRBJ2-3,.,CASSTKSGGPLYTQYF,TGTGCCAGCAGCACAAAATCGGGGGGCCCACTCTATACGCAGTATTTT
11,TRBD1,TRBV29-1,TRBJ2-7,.,CSVETGVEQYF,TGCAGCGTAGAAACAGGGGTCGAGCAGTACTTC
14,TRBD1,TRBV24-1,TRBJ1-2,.,CATSDSGQAHGYTF,TGTGCCACCAGTGATTCGGGACAGGCACATGGCTACACCTTC
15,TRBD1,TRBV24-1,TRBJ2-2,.,CATSAAGQGDGELFF,TGTGCCACCAGTGCCGCAGGACAGGGGGACGGGGAGCTGTTTTTT
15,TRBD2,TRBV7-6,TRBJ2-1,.,CASSLGGGIPNEQFF,TGTGCCAGCAGCTTAGGCGGGGGGATCCCCAATGAGCAGTTCTTC
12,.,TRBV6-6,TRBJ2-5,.,CASEGGGETQYF,TGTGCCAGCGAGGGAGGCGGGGAGACCCAGTACTTC
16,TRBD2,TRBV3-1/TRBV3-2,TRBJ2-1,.,CASSQVLGRATNEQFF,TGTGCCAGCAGCCAAGTTCTCGGGAGGGCCACCAATGAGCAGTTCTTC
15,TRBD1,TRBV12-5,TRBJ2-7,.,CASGLAGQGAYEQYF,TGTGCTAGTGGTTTGGCGGGACAGGGGGCTTACGAGCAGTACTTC
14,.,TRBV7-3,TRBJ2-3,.,CASSSKMIGDTQYF,TGTGCCAGCAGCTCCAAGATGATTGGCGATACGCAGTATTTT
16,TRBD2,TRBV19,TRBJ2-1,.,CASSIIRLAGAGEQFF,TGTGCCAGTAGTATTATAAGACTAGCGGGCGCGGGAGAGCAGTTCTTC
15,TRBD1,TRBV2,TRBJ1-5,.,CASSEQTGNNQPQHF,TGTGCCAGCAGTGAACAGACAGGGAACAATCAGCCCCAGCATTTT
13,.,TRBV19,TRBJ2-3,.,CASSIRLKDTQYF,TGTGCCAGTAGTATACGACTCAAGGATACGCAGTATTTT
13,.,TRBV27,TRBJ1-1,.,CASSDSMNTEAFF,TGTGCCAGCTCGGACAGCATGAACACTGAAGCTTTCTTT
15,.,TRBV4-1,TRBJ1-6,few,CASSQDRGSNSPLHF,TGCGCCAGCAGCCAAGATAGGGGAAGTAATTCACCCCTCCACTTT
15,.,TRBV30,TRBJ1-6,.,CAWSVHKTYNSPLHF,TGTGCCTGGAGTGTTCACAAGACTTATAATTCACCCCTCCACTTT
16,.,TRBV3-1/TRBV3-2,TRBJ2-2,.,CASRQTPQGRAGELFF,TGTGCCAGCAGACAAACTCCCCAGGGGCGCGCCGGGGAGCTGTTTTTT
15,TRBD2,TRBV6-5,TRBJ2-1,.,CASTRPSGGNNEQFF,TGTGCCAGCACCAGGCCTAGCGGGGGTAACAATGAGCAGTTCTTC
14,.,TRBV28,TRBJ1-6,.,CASFTRVQGSPLHF,TGTGCCAGCTTTACCAGGGTTCAGGGATCACCCCTCCACTTT
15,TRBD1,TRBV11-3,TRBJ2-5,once,CASSPGTDIQETQYF,TGTGCCAGCAGCCCGGGGACAGACATACAAGAGACCCAGTACTTC
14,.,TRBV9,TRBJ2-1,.,CASSQDSLLSEQFF,TGTGCCAGCAGCCAAGACAGTTTGCTTAGTGAGCAGTTCTTC
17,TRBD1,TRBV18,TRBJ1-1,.,CASSRVAITGGNAEAFF,TGTGCCAGCTCACGCGTAGCGATCACAGGGGGTAATGCTGAAGCTTTCTTT
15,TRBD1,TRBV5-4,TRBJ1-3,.,CASSGGQGEGNTIYF,TGTGCCAGCAGCGGCGGACAGGGAGAAGGAAACACCATATATTTT
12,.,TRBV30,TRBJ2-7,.,CAWTDSSYEQYF,TGTGCCTGGACGGACAGTTCCTACGAGCAGTACTTC
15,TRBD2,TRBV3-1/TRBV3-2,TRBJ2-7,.,CASSATGLVHYEQYF,TGTGCCAGCAGCGCAACCGGACTAGTGCACTACGAGCAGTACTTC
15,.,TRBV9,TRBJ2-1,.,CASSVGSGLGNEQFF,TGTGCCAGCAGCGTAGGATCGGGGTTGGGCAATGAGCAGTTCTTC